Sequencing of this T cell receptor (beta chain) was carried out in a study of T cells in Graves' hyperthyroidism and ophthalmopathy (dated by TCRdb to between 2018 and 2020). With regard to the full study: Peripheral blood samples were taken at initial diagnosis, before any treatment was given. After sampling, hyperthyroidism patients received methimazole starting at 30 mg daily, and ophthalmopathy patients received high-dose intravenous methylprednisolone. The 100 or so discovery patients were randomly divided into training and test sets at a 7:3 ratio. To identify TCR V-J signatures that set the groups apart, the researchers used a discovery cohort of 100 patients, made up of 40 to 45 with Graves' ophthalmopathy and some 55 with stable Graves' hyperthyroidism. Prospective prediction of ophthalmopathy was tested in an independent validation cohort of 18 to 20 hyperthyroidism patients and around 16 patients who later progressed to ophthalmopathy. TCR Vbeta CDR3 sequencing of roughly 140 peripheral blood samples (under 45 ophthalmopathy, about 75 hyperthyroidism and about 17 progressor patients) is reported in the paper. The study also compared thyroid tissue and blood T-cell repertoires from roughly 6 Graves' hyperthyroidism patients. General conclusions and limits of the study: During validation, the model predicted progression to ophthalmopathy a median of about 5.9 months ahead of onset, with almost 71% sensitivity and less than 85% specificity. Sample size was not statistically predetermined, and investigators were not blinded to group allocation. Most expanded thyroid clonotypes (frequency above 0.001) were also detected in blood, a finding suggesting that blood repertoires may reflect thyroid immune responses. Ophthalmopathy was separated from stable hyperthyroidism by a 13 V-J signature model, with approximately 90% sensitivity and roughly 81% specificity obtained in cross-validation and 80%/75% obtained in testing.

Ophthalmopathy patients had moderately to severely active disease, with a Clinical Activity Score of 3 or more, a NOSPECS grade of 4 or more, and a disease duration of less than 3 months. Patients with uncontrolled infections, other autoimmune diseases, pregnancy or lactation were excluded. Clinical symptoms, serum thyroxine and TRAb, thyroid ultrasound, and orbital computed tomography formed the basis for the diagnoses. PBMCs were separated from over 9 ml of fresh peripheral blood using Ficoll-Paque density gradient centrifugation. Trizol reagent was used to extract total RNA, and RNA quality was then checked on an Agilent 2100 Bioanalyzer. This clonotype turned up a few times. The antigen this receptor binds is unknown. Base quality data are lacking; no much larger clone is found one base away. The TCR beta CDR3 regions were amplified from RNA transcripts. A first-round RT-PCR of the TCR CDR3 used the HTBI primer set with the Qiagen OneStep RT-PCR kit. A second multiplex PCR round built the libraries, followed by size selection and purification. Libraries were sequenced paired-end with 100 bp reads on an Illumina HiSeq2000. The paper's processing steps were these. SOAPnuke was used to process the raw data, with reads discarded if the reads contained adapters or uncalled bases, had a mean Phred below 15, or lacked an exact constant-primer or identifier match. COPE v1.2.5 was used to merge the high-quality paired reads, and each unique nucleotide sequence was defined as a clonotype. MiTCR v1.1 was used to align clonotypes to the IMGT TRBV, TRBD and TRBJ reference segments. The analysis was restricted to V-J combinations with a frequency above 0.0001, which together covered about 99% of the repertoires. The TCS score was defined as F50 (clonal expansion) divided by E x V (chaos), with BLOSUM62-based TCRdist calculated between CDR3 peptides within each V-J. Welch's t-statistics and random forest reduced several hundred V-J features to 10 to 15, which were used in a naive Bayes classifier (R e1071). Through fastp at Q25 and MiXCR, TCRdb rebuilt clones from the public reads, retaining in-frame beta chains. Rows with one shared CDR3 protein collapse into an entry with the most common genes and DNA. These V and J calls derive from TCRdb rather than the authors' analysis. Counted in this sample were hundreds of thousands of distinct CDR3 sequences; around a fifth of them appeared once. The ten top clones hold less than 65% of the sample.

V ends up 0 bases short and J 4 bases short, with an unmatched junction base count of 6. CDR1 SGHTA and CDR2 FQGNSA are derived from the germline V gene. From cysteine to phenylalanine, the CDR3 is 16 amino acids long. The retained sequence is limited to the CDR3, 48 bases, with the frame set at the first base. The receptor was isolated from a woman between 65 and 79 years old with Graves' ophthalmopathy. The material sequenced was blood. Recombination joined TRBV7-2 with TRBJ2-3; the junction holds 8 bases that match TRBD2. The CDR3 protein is CASSLAGLGGADTQYF. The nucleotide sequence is TGTGCCAGCAGCTTAGCGGGACTAGGTGGGGCAGATACGCAGTATTTT.